This T cell receptor (beta chain) stems from a study of tumor T cells in aggressive B-cell lymphoma (dated by TCRdb to the late 2010s). Of note for this clone: No cognate antigen has been identified for it. No base qualities exist here, and no much larger clone lies one base off it.

The CDR3 covers 16 residues, taking in both the cysteine and the phenylalanine. Here the CDR3 DNA is all that survives: 48 bases in frame from base 1. The trim is 1 base for V and 2 bases for J, with a gap of 12 bases between the germline ends. The CDR1 and CDR2 encoded by the germline V gene are SGHVS and FQNEAQ. The receptor library was made with the immunoSEQ multiplex PCR assay. In its TCRdb copy, this immuneACCESS table keeps in-frame sequences only and misses some clones. Where compared with another copy, unresolved V genes explain less than half of these, and the others have no known cause. Recorded for this sample are 10,000 or so clones; 70% to 90% of them occurred a single time. The ten most abundant clones make up about 4.3% of the sample.

This TCR derives from an adult with diffuse large B cell lymphoma. Sequenced sample: tumor tissue. The rearranged segments are TRBV7-8 and TRBJ1-5, with TRBD1 tentatively as D gene (6 bases match). The CDR3 loop reads CASSLVWAGGNQPQHF. The DNA reads as follows: TGTGCCAGCAGCTTAGTTTGGGCAGGGGGCAATCAGCCCCAGCATTTT.